Listed here is a single TCR beta chain. V was cut by 4 bases and J by 4 bases, with 17 bases left in between. The germline V gene has CDR1 ENHRY and CDR2 SYGVKD. CDR3 length: 16 amino acids. Repertoires were generated with immunoSEQ multiplex PCR, while TCRdb's copy carries only in-frame clones and drops some. This repertoire shows roughly 90,000 clones, 70% to 85% found once; its top ten account for 2.5% to 3.5%. This sample was included in a study of blood T cell repertoires in COVID-19. The sequence was obtained from a woman of 80 years or more with COVID-19, enrolled during active disease. The V gene is TRBV10-3, the J gene TRBJ2-1; D tentatively fits TRBD1 or TRBD2 (6 bases each). The source material was peripheral blood. CDR3 amino acids: CAISVSGASLYNEQFF. The DNA of the CDR3 is TGTGCCATCAGTGTGTCGGGGGCGAGCCTTTACAATGAGCAGTTCTTC.